Listed here are 19 T cell receptor beta chains from one sample, sequenced in a study of CD8+ T cells in alopecia areata. Treatment: oral pan-JAK inhibitor, 5-10 mg twice daily. After isolation, RNA underwent reverse transcription to generate cDNA as the sequencing template. Generated by immunoSEQ multiplex PCR, the TCRdb table keeps only in-frame clones and is missing some. Of some 80,000 clones in the sample, roughly 66% are singletons; the top ten hold 23%. This sample comprised CD8+ T cells sorted from blood, obtained at week 24, from a patient treated with tofacitinib. Every receptor here comes from a human donor with alopecia areata.

In this sample, this clone turned up a few times. V is TRBV9 and J is TRBJ1-1; D gene unclear. Trimming stripped 2 bases from V and 1 base from J, with 3 bases between. The germline CDR1 and CDR2 sequences are SGDLS and YYNGEE. This CDR3 has 12 amino acids. The CDR3 DNA follows: TGTGCCAGCAGCGTCAGGAACACTGAAGCTTTCTTT. Its translation: CASSVRNTEAFF. Based on the CDR3 plus reference TRBV9 and TRBJ1-1, the full variable domain is DSGVTQTPKHLITATGQRVTLRCSPRSGDLSVYWYQQSLDQGLQFLIQYYNGEERAKGNILERFSAQQFPDLHSELNLSSLELGDSALYFCASSVRNTEAFFGQGTRLTVV.

The chain employs TRBV14 and TRBJ2-7; 7 bases align to TRBD1. Germline lookup yields CDR1 SGHDN and CDR2 FVKESK. CDR3 length: 12 residues. Trimming removed 6 bases from V and 6 bases from J; junction bases left unmatched: 5. CDR3 loop: CASRSDRAEQYF. CDR3 DNA: TGTGCCAGCAGGTCCGACAGGGCCGAGCAGTACTTC.

The rearrangement links TRBV25-1 to TRBJ2-2; D is uncertain. The CDR3 is 17 residues long. Germline V gene lookup returns CDR1 MGHDK and CDR2 SYGVNS. V was clipped by 0 bases and J by 3 bases, with 14 bases between them. CDR3 in amino acids: CASSEYNLGLDTGELFF. DNA of the CDR3: TGTGCCAGCAGTGAATATAATTTAGGGTTAGACACCGGGGAGCTGTTTTTT. Together with reference TRBV25-1 and TRBJ2-2, the CDR3 gives the full variable domain: EADIYQTPRYLVIGTGKKITLECSQTMGHDKMYWYQQDPGMELHLIHYSYGVNSTEKGDLSSESTVSRIRTEHFPLTLESARPSHTSQYLCASSEYNLGLDTGELFFGEGSRLTVL.

In this sample, this clone is medium-sized. This chain links TRBV7-9 with TRBJ2-7, with TRBD1 identical over 9 bases. V was pared by 5 bases and J by 4 bases, with 9 bases of the junction left unmatched. The germline gives CDR1 SEHNR, CDR2 FQNEAQ (reference sequence). The CDR3 runs 15 residues. CDR3 loop: CASSPLDRGGYEQYF. In nucleotides, the CDR3 is TGTGCCAGCAGCCCCCTGGACAGGGGCGGATACGAGCAGTACTTC.

V usage is TRBV30 and J usage is TRBJ1-1, with a possible D match to TRBD1 (5 bases). Germline CDR1 GTSNPN, CDR2 SVGIG (reference sequence). The V and J ends lost 5 bases and 0 bases respectively, with 10 bases between them. This CDR3 spans 13 amino acids. The CDR3 loop reads CAWDGALNTEAFF. The CDR3 coding sequence is TGTGCCTGGGACGGGGCTTTGAACACTGAAGCTTTCTTT.

The J gene is TRBJ1-3, the V gene TRBV2; 9 positions match TRBD1. The V gene end was trimmed by 7 bases and the J gene end by 4 bases; junction bases not matched to a gene: 8. The CDR3 is 15 amino acids. In germline, CDR1 is SNHLY, CDR2 FYNNEI. The CDR3 protein is CASTLGQGMGNTIYF. The CDR3, as DNA: TGTGCCAGCACCCTGGGACAGGGAATGGGAAACACCATATATTTT.

The rearrangement joins TRBV5-1 to TRBJ1-3; D gene unclear. Germline values: CDR1 SGHRS, CDR2 YFSETQ. The CDR3 contains 14 residues. V lost 0 bases and J lost 8, with 12 bases in between. For the CDR3, the DNA is TGCGCCAGCAGCTTGGAAGCGCTATCGGACACCATATATTTT. Its translation is CASSLEALSDTIYF.

This chain uses TRBV9 with TRBJ2-7, with 7 bases aligning to TRBD2. The V gene's germline CDR1 is SGDLS and CDR2 YYNGEE. This CDR3 is 15 amino acids long. V was clipped by 5 bases and J by 0 bases; unmatched bases: 8. CDR3 sequence: CASSVTSASSYEQYF. CDR3 coding DNA: TGTGCCAGCAGTGTTACTAGCGCTAGCTCCTACGAGCAGTACTTC.

V is TRBV7-6 and J is TRBJ2-3; 7 bases fit TRBD2. The CDR3 totals 16 residues. The V gene's germline CDR1 is SGHVS and CDR2 FNYEAQ. V lost 1 base and J lost 1; bases outside the gene matches: 5. The DNA for the CDR3 is TGTGCCAGCAGCTTAGACTGGGCGGGAGGCACAGATACGCAGTATTTT. This sequence encodes CASSLDWAGGTDTQYF.

The table lists this clone with a few counts. V gene TRBV27 combines with J gene TRBJ2-5; 12 nucleotides align to TRBD2. J gave up 3 bases and V 1 base, and 9 bases lay outside the gene matches. This CDR3 is built from 18 residues. Germline V gene sequence: CDR1 MNHEY, CDR2 SMNVEV (reference sequence). CDR3 in amino acids: CASSLYPGLAGTKETQYF. Here the CDR3 DNA reads TGTGCCAGCAGTTTATACCCAGGACTAGCGGGAACCAAAGAGACCCAGTACTTC.

This clone appeared a few times. CDR3 DNA: TGTGCCAGCAGTTACCGCCTAGCGGGGGGAGAGACCCAGTACTTC. Amino acids: CASSYRLAGGETQYF. This chain joins TRBV6-6 and TRBJ2-5; 11 bases match TRBD2. Germline CDR1 reads MNHNY; CDR2 reads SVGAGI (reference sequence). J was trimmed by 4 bases and V by 2 bases; bases with no gene match: 3. The CDR3 is made up of 15 amino acids.

The chain employs TRBV4-1 and TRBJ2-1; TRBD2 aligns across 12 bases. V trimming: 0 bases; J trimming: 4 bases; junction bases outside the gene matches: 4. Germline V gives CDR1 MGHRA, CDR2 YSYEKL. The CDR3 covers 17 residues. The CDR3 sequence: CASSQELAGGGYNEQFF. The CDR3 region has the DNA TGCGCCAGCAGCCAAGAGCTAGCGGGAGGGGGATACAATGAGCAGTTCTTC.

This sequence joins TRBV5-1 and TRBJ2-3; D remains unclear. Germline loops: CDR1 SGHRS, CDR2 YFSETQ. V was shortened by 4 bases and J by 2 bases, with 5 bases between the two germline ends. This CDR3 is 12 amino acids long. The CDR3 DNA is TGCGCCAGCAGCCTTGACACAGATACGCAGTATTTT. Amino acid sequence: CASSLDTDTQYF.

This chain uses TRBV9 with TRBJ2-3; D might be TRBD2 (6 bases). CDR1 is SGDLS and CDR2 is YYNGEE in the germline V gene. Trimming stripped 1 base from V and 6 bases from J, with 18 bases between. The CDR3 consists of 16 residues. DNA for the CDR3: TGTGCCAGCAGCGTAATCGGGACTCTTGGAAGCGATACGCAGTATTTT. Protein sequence: CASSVIGTLGSDTQYF.

This chain uses TRBV9 with TRBJ2-1, with D possibly TRBD1 on 6 matching bases. CDR3 size: 16 residues. V lost 4 bases to trimming and J lost 3 bases, with 17 bases between them. CDR1 and CDR2 from the germline V gene are SGDLS and YYNGEE. CDR3: CASSRKGEILYNEQFF. CDR3 bases: TGTGCCAGCAGCCGAAAGGGGGAGATTCTCTACAATGAGCAGTTCTTC.

The J gene is TRBJ1-5, the V gene TRBV7-9; D unresolved. V lost 1 base and J 3 bases, leaving 7 bases between the germline ends. Per germline, CDR1 SEHNR and CDR2 FQNEAQ (reference sequence). The CDR3 totals 14 residues. The CDR3 DNA sequence: TGTGCCAGCAGCTTAGGGGGTGACAATCAGCCCCAGCATTTT. This encodes CASSLGGDNQPQHF. Full variable domain (rest looked up from reference TRBV7-9 and TRBJ1-5): DTGVSQNPRHKITKRGQNVTFRCDPISEHNRLYWYRQTLGQGPEFLTYFQNEAQLEKSRLLSDRFSAERPKGSFSTLEIQRTEQGDSAMYLCASSLGGDNQPQHFGDGTRLSIL.

This clone was seen a few times. The chain combines TRBV29-1 with TRBJ2-7; TRBD2 agrees at 7 bases. The CDR3 spans 11 residues. Unmatched junction bases numbered 1, after V lost 4 bases and J lost 4 bases. CDR1 is SQVTM, CDR2 ANQGSEA, per germline. CDR3 coding DNA: TGCAGCGTTGTGGGGGGGTACGAGCAGTACTTC. This translates into CSVVGGYEQYF.

This sequence joins TRBV27 and TRBJ2-1, with a tentative D call TRBD1 (6 bases). V dropped 1 base and J dropped 6 bases, with 10 bases sitting between them. Looked up from germline, CDR1 is MNHEY and CDR2 is SMNVEV (reference sequence). The length of the CDR3 is 14 residues. For the CDR3, the DNA is TGTGCCAGCAGTTTATGGGGACACATCAATGAGCAGTTCTTC. Protein sequence: CASSLWGHINEQFF.

This rearrangement joins TRBV7-8 to TRBJ2-7, with 7 bases lining up with TRBD1. The length of the CDR3 is 14 residues. CDR1 and CDR2 (germline): SGHVS, FQNEAQ. J gave up 6 bases and V 1 base, and 6 bases lay outside the gene matches. The CDR3 protein is CASSLVGGDAEQYF. The CDR3 DNA sequence: TGTGCCAGCAGCTTAGTAGGGGGCGATGCCGAGCAGTACTTC. Full variable domain (outside the CDR3, taken from reference TRBV7-8 and TRBJ2-7): GAGVSQSPRYKVAKRGQDVALRCDPISGHVSLFWYQQALGQGPEFLTYFQNEAQLDKSGLPSDRFFAERPEGSVSTLKIQRTQQEDSAVYLCASSLVGGDAEQYFGPGTRLTVT.